The entry below gives a single TCR beta chain sequence along with its context. The target of this receptor is not known. The record has no base qualities; no much larger clone is one base away. The immunoSEQ Assay, a bias-controlled multiplex PCR, was used to amplify TCRbeta CDR3 regions from genomic DNA. In the original analysis: Within the assay, amplification of reference gene primers was used to estimate how many nucleated cells each sample contained. To quantify the absolute abundance of each unique TCRbeta CDR3 rearrangement, sequence reads were collapsed and filtered. For each sample, productive Simpson clonality was calculated by taking the square root of Simpson's diversity index across productive rearrangements. Sourced from immuneACCESS, this table was stored by TCRdb with only in-frame sequences that have V and J called. A share of the clones is absent; for the studies checked, an unresolved V gene accounts for under half, and the remainder has no known explanation. Clone size and V and J calls were adopted from that table, with D and trimming inferred from the DNA. Present in this sample are about 200,000 clones, around 83% of which were seen just once. Together, the top ten hold approximately 25% of the sample.

This sample is part of a study of blood T cell repertoires in COVID-19 (dated by TCRdb to the early 2020s). Looking at the study overall: For ImmuneRACE Cohort 3, a participant was defined as recovered based on two consecutive negative NP/OP PCR tests, clearance by a healthcare professional, or resolution of symptoms. Samples covering the acute and convalescent phases of COVID-19 were provided by collaborators in the United States, Italy and Spain. The repertoires were released in a freely available public database intended as a resource for research on the immune response to SARS-CoV-2. Subjects who had been exposed to COVID-19, were actively infected with it, or had recovered from it provided the deeply sampled blood TCRbeta repertoires that made up the dataset. The prospective study material was composed of cDNA or gDNA derived from T cells, B-cell-depleted T cells, or PBMCs. Samples came from the ongoing ImmuneRACE study (first 160 participants) plus 1,254 subjects from 6 global collaborators. A de-identified subject ID, COVID-19 status, age in years and sex were almost always included in the sample metadata. Where HLA class I and class II types were available, the types were taken from metadata supplied by the sample provider, not from assay-based typing.

Participants in the prospective study were aged 18 to 89 years, lived in some 24 United States geographic areas, and enrolled through a virtual design. In the prospective study, cohorts were assigned on the basis of participant-reported clinical history obtained from a screening survey and a study questionnaire. In the prospective study, whole blood, serum and a nasopharyngeal or oropharyngeal swab were collected from each participant by mobile phlebotomists. Prospective study participants could optionally give additional blood draws and questionnaires over an approximately 2-month period. Before DNA extraction, prospective study blood samples were shipped either frozen or at room temperature. Here is what the overall study found, with its caveats: Clinical and demographic metadata were provided uncurated, with the amount varying by source and participant.

This TCR was sampled from a middle-aged woman in a cohort exposed to, infected with or recovered from COVID-19 (not recorded which). The material sequenced was PBMCs or T cells enriched from blood (not recorded which).

The CDR3 reads CASIPGPTGNTIYF. The nucleotides read TGTGCCAGCATCCCAGGGCCTACTGGAAACACCATATATTTT. The rearrangement joined TRBV2 to TRBJ1-3, and perhaps TRBD1 as D gene, on 5 matching bases. Looking up the germline V gene yields CDR1 SNHLY and CDR2 FYNNEI. The CDR3, cysteine through phenylalanine, is 14 amino acids long. The kept DNA is CDR3 alone, 42 bases in frame from the first base. V and J are truncated by 7 bases and 2 bases respectively, leaving an intervening sequence of 12 bases.